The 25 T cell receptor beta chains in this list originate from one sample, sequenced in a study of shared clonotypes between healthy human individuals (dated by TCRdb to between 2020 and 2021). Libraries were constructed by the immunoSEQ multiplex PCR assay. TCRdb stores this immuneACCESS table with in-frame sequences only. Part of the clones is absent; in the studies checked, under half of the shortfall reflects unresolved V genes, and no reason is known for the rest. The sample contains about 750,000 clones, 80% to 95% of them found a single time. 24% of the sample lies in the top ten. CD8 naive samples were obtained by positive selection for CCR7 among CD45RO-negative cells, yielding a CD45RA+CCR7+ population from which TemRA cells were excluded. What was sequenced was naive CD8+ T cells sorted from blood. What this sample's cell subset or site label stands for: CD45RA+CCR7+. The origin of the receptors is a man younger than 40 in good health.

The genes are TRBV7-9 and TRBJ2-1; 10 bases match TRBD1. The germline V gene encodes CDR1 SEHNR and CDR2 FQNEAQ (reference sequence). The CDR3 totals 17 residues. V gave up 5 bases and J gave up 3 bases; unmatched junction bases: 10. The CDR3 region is CASSPWDGQGGYNEQFF. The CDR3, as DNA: TGTGCCAGCAGCCCCTGGGACGGACAGGGGGGCTACAATGAGCAGTTCTTC.

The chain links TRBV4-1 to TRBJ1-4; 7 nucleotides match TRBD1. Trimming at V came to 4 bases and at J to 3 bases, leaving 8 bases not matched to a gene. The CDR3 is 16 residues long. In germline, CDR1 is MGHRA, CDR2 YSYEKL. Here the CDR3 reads CASSRAPGQSNEKLFF. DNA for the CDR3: TGCGCCAGCAGCCGAGCCCCGGGACAGTCTAATGAAAAACTGTTTTTT.

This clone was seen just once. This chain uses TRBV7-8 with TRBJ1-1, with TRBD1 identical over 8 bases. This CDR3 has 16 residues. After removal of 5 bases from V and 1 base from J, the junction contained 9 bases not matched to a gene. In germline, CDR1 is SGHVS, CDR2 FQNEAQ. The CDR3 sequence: CASSIRQGSPNTEAFF. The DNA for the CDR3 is TGTGCCAGCAGCATACGACAGGGGTCGCCGAACACTGAAGCTTTCTTT. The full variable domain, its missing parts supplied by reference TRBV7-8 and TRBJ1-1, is GAGVSQSPRYKVAKRGQDVALRCDPISGHVSLFWYQQALGQGPEFLTYFQNEAQLDKSGLPSDRFFAERPEGSVSTLKIQRTQQEDSAVYLCASSIRQGSPNTEAFFGQGTRLTVV.

The CDR3 reads CASSLSPGSGTEAFF. In DNA, the CDR3 is TGTGCCAGCAGTTTATCACCAGGGAGTGGGACTGAAGCTTTCTTT. The rearrangement uses TRBV27 and TRBJ1-1; D might be TRBD1 (5 bases). Germline CDR1 reads MNHEY; CDR2 reads SMNVEV (reference sequence). The CDR3 is 15 amino acids. Between the trimmed V and J ends, which lost 0 bases and 5 bases, there was a span of 13 bases.

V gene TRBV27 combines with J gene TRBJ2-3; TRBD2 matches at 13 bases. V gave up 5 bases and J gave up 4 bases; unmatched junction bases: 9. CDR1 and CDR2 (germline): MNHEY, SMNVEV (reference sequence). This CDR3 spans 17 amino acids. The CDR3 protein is CASSPWTSGSSSDTQYF. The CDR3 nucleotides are TGTGCCAGCAGTCCGTGGACTAGCGGGAGTAGTTCAGATACGCAGTATTTT.

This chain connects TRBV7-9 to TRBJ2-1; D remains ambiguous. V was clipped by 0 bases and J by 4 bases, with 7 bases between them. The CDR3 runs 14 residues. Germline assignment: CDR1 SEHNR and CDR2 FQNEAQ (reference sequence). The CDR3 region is CASSLAYGYNEQFF. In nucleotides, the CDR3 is TGTGCCAGCAGCTTAGCGTATGGATACAATGAGCAGTTCTTC.

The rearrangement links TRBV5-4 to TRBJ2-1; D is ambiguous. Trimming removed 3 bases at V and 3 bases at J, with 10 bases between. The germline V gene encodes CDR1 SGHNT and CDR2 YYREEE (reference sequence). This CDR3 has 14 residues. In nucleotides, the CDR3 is TGTGCCAGCAGCTCTACAGCTAGCTACAATGAGCAGTTCTTC. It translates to CASSSTASYNEQFF.

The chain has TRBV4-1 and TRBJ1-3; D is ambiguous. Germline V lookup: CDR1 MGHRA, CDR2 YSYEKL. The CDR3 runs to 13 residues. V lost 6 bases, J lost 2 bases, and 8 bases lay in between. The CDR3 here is CASSVGPGNTIYF. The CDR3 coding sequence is TGCGCCAGCAGTGTTGGGCCTGGAAACACCATATATTTT.

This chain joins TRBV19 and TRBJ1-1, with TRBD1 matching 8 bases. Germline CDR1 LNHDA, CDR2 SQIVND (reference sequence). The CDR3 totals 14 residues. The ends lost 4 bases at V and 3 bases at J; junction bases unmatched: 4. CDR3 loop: CASSRGQGYTEAFF. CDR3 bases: TGTGCCAGTAGTAGAGGACAGGGTTACACTGAAGCTTTCTTT.

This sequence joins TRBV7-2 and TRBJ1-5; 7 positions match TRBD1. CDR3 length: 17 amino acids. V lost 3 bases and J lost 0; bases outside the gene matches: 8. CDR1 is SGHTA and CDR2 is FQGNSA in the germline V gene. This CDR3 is CASSFPDRQYSNQPQHF. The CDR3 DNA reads TGTGCCAGCAGCTTTCCGGACAGGCAGTATAGCAATCAGCCCCAGCATTTT.

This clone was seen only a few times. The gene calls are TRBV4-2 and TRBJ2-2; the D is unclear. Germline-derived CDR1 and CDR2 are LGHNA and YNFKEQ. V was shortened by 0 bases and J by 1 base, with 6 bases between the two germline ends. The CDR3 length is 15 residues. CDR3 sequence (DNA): TGTGCCAGCAGCCAAGAACAGATGAACACCGGGGAGCTGTTTTTT. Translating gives CASSQEQMNTGELFF.

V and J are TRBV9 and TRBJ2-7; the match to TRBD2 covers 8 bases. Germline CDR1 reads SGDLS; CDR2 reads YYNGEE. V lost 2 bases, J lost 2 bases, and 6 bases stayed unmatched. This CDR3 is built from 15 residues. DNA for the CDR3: TGTGCCAGCAGCGTGGGGGGACTAGGAACCTACGAGCAGTACTTC. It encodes CASSVGGLGTYEQYF.

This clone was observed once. The CDR3 nucleotides read TGTGCCAGCAGTTTAAGGGGGACAGTGTCAACTAATGAAAAACTGTTTTTT. Its protein is CASSLRGTVSTNEKLFF. The chain recombines TRBV27 with TRBJ1-4; 7 positions match TRBD1. V lost 2 bases to trimming and J lost 0 bases; unmatched junction nucleotides: 6. CDR1 and CDR2 from the germline V gene are MNHEY and SMNVEV (reference sequence). The CDR3 is 17 residues long.

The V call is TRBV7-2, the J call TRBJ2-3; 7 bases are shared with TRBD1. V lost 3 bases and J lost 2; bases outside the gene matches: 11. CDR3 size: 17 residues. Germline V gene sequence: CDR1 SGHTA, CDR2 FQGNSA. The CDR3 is CASSLRPRDSNTDTQYF. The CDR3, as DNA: TGTGCCAGCAGCTTGAGGCCCCGGGACAGCAACACAGATACGCAGTATTTT.

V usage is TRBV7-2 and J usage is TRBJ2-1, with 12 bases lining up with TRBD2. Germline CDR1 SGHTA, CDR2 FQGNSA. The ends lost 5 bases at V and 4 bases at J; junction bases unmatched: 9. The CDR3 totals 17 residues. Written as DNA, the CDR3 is TGTGCCAGCAGCCCTTCGTTCGGGACTAGCGGGTACAATGAGCAGTTCTTC. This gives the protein CASSPSFGTSGYNEQFF.

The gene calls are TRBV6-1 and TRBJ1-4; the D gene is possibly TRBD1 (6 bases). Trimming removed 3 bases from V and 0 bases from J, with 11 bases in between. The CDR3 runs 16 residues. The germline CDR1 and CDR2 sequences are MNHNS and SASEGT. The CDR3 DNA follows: TGTGCCAGCAGTGAGTGGGGGCTTGCAACTAATGAAAAACTGTTTTTT. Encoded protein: CASSEWGLATNEKLFF.

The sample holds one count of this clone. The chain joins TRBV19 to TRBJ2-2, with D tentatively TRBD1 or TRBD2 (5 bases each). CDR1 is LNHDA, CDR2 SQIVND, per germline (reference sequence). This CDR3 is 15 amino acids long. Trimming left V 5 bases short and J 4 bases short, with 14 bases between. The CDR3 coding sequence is TGTGCCAGTAGTGCCACCGGGACCCCCACCGGGGAGCTGTTTTTT. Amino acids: CASSATGTPTGELFF.

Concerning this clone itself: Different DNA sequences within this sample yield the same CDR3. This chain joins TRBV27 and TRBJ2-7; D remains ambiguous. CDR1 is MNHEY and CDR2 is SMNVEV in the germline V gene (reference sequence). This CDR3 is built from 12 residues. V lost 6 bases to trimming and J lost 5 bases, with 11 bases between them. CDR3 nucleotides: TGTGCCAGCAGCTTCCTTGGGGACGAGCAGTACTTC. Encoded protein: CASSFLGDEQYF.

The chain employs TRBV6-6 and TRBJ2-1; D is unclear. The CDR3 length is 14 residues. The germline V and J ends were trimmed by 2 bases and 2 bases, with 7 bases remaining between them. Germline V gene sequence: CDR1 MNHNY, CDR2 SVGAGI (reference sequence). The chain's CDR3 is CASSYDTTYNEQFF. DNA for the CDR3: TGTGCCAGCAGTTACGACACGACCTACAATGAGCAGTTCTTC.

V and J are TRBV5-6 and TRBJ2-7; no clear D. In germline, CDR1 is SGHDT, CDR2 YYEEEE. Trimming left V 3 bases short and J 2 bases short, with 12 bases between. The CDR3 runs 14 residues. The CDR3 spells CASSSGVVAYEQYF. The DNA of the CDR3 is TGTGCCAGCAGCTCCGGTGTGGTGGCCTACGAGCAGTACTTC.

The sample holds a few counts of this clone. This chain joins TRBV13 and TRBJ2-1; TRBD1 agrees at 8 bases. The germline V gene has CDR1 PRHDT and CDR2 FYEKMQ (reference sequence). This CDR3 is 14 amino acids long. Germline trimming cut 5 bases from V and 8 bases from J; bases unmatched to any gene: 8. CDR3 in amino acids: CASSQRTGSHEQFF. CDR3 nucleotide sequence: TGTGCCAGCAGCCAACGGACAGGGTCCCATGAGCAGTTCTTC.

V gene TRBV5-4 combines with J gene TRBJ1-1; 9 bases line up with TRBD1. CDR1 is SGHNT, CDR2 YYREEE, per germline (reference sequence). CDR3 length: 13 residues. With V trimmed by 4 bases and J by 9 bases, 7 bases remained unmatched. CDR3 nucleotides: TGTGCCAGCAGCGTGGACAGGGGACCTAAAGCTTTCTTT. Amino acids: CASSVDRGPKAFF.

The CDR3 reads CASSNDRDRGFRWFF. CDR3 nucleotide sequence: TGTGCCAGCAGCAACGACCGGGACAGGGGGTTTCGGTGGTTCTTC. The chain employs TRBV5-6 and TRBJ2-1, with 11 positions matching TRBD1. The ends lost 4 bases at V and 15 bases at J; junction bases unmatched: 15. From germline, CDR1 is SGHDT and CDR2 YYEEEE. This CDR3 is 15 amino acids long.

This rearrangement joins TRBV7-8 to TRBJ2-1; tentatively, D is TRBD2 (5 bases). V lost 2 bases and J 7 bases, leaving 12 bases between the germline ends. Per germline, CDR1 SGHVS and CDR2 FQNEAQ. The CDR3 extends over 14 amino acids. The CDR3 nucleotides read TGTGCCAGCAGCTTACGAGGTAGGAGGAATGAGCAGTTCTTC. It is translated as CASSLRGRRNEQFF.

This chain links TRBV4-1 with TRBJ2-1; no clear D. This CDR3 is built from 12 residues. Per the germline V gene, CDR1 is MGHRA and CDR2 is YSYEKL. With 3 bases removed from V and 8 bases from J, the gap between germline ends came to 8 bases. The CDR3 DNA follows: TGCGCCAGCAGCCATGAAAGCGATGAGCAGTTCTTC. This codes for CASSHESDEQFF.